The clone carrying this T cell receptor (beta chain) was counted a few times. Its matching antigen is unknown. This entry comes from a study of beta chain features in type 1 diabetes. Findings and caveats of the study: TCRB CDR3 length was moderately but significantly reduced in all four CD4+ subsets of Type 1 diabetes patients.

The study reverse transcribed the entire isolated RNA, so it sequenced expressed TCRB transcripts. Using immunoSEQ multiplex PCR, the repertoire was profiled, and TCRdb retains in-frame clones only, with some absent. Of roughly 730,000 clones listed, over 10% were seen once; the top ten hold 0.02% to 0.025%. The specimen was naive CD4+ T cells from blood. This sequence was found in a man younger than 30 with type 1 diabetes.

The CDR3 protein is CASSLSGSPSYEQYF. CDR3 DNA: TGCGCCAGCAGCTTGTCCGGGTCCCCCTCCTACGAGCAGTACTTC. This chain connects TRBV5-1 to TRBJ2-7; D is unresolved. The CDR3 runs 15 residues. The germline V gene encodes CDR1 SGHRS and CDR2 YFSETQ. V lost 1 base, J lost 0 bases, and 11 bases lay in between.